This T cell receptor (beta chain) was observed in a study of T cells in Graves' hyperthyroidism and ophthalmopathy. The wider study: The initial diagnosis was the point when peripheral blood was collected, ahead of any treatment.

This clonotype was recorded many times. From RNA transcripts, TCR beta CDR3 regions were amplified. The HTBI primer set drove a first-round RT-PCR of the TCR CDR3. One entry per CDR3 protein results from TCRdb running MiXCR on the multiplex PCR reads. The data hold about 560,000 distinct CDR3 sequences, with about 14% observed a single time. Thyroid ultrasound, orbital computed tomography, clinical symptoms, and serum thyroxine and TRAb underpinned diagnoses. It was around 11 ml of fresh peripheral blood that supplied the PBMCs. The source is a woman between 40 and 55 years old with Graves' hyperthyroidism. Sequenced sample: blood.

The CDR3 DNA follows: TGCAGTGCTAGAGATCCCCAGGGTGACACAGATACGCAGTATTTT. This translates into CSARDPQGDTDTQYF. This rearrangement joins TRBV20-1 to TRBJ2-3, with D tentatively TRBD1 (5 bases). Trimming stripped 0 bases from V and 2 bases from J, with 12 bases between. Germline CDR1 is DFQATT and CDR2 is SNEGSKA (reference sequence). The CDR3 spans 15 residues.